This T cell receptor (beta chain) was sequenced for a study of CD8 T cells in ankylosing spondylitis. Quantitative 5'-RACE with molecular barcodes generated TCR beta libraries. TCRdb analysed the 5' RACE reads with MiXCR anew, one entry per CDR3 protein. The data contain roughly 490,000 distinct CDR3 sequences, about 5% of them seen just once; the ten biggest clones take up under 4.5%. General observations from the study: Clones tied to disease were said to be significantly enriched in matched ankylosing spondylitis synovial fluid. A motif in TCR beta, a set of roughly eight highly homologous variants, appeared characteristic of ankylosing spondylitis blood.

This clonotype was seen repeatedly, ten times or more. Its antigen is not known. Germline values: CDR1 MDHEN, CDR2 SYDVKM. V dropped 7 bases and J dropped 9 bases, with 18 bases sitting between them. The CDR3 length is 13 residues. This TCR derives from a male donor with ankylosing spondylitis. Input material: blood, either unsorted or a sorted T cell fraction (not recorded which). V and J are TRBV28 and TRBJ1-1, with no clear D. The DNA for the CDR3 is TGTGCCAGCAACCCACAGTTATTTCCAAAAGCTTTCTTT. It specifies CASNPQLFPKAFF. The entire variable domain, with the rest obtained from reference TRBV28 and TRBJ1-1, is as follows: DVKVTQSSRYLVKRTGEKVFLECVQDMDHENMFWYRQDPGLGLRLIYFSYDVKMKEKGDIPEGYSVSREKKERFSLILESASTNQTSMYLCASNPQLFPKAFFGQGTRLTVV.